This is a list of T cell receptor beta chains from one sample in a study of blood T cell repertoires in COVID-19. Assay: immunoSEQ multiplex PCR; the TCRdb copy retains only in-frame clones and omits some. The sample consists of 150,000 to 200,000 clones, approximately 80% of them appearing once. Sequences were obtained from PBMCs or T cells enriched from blood (not recorded which). These receptors came from a man over 45 who had recovered from COVID-19. Each CDR3 is given with its conserved first and last residue. A D gene is named only where the DNA matches it firmly. Clone size appears in some rows only: once, few, many, or a class for an expanded clone.

len: 15; v_gene: TRBV5-1; j_gene: TRBJ1-4; abundance: few; d_gene: TRBD1; CDR3aa: CASRFQGGTNEKLFF; CDR3nt: TGCGCCAGCAGATTCCAGGGGGGAACTAATGAAAAACTGTTTTTT
len: 13; v_gene: TRBV9; j_gene: TRBJ1-1; abundance: .; d_gene: TRBD1; CDR3aa: CASSPDRGREAFF; CDR3nt: TGTGCCAGCAGCCCCGACAGGGGTCGTGAAGCTTTCTTT
len: 15; v_gene: TRBV4-3; j_gene: TRBJ2-2; abundance: .; d_gene: TRBD2; CDR3aa: CASSPRGVNTGELFF; CDR3nt: TGCGCCAGCAGCCCGCGGGGGGTTAACACCGGGGAGCTGTTTTTT
len: 11; v_gene: TRBV29-1; j_gene: TRBJ1-1; abundance: .; d_gene: .; CDR3aa: CSVEPALGAFF; CDR3nt: TGCAGCGTTGAACCGGCCCTAGGAGCTTTCTTT
len: 18; v_gene: TRBV10-1; j_gene: TRBJ2-7; abundance: .; d_gene: TRBD1; CDR3aa: CASGTLCRQGAPMYEQYF; CDR3nt: TGCGCCAGCGGAACACTGTGTAGACAGGGGGCGCCCATGTACGAGCAGTACTTC
len: 15; v_gene: TRBV11-2; j_gene: TRBJ1-2; abundance: .; d_gene: TRBD1; CDR3aa: CASSPGQGMNYGYTF; CDR3nt: TGTGCCAGCAGCCCCGGACAGGGAATGAACTATGGCTACACCTTC
len: 14; v_gene: TRBV6-5; j_gene: TRBJ1-1; abundance: .; d_gene: TRBD1; CDR3aa: CASRSRQGIIEAFF; CDR3nt: TGTGCCAGCAGGTCAAGACAGGGGATAATTGAAGCTTTCTTT
len: 14; v_gene: TRBV7-6; j_gene: TRBJ2-7; abundance: .; d_gene: .; CDR3aa: CASSLGQGHYEQYF; CDR3nt: TGTGCCAGCAGCTTGGGCCAGGGCCACTACGAGCAGTACTTC
len: 12; v_gene: TRBV5-8; j_gene: TRBJ1-5; abundance: once; d_gene: .; CDR3aa: CASTPGAQPQHF; CDR3nt: TGTGCCAGCACCCCTGGGGCTCAGCCCCAGCATTTT
len: 17; v_gene: TRBV5-1; j_gene: TRBJ2-5; abundance: few; d_gene: TRBD2; CDR3aa: CASSVLAGGPGQETQYF; CDR3nt: TGCGCCAGCAGCGTACTAGCGGGGGGGCCGGGGCAAGAGACCCAGTACTTC
len: 15; v_gene: TRBV27; j_gene: TRBJ1-1; abundance: .; d_gene: .; CDR3aa: CASSSTGDLNTEAFF; CDR3nt: TGTGCCAGCAGTTCAACGGGGGATTTGAACACTGAAGCTTTCTTT
len: 15; v_gene: TRBV3-1/TRBV3-2; j_gene: TRBJ2-7; abundance: .; d_gene: .; CDR3aa: CASSQERQASAEQYF; CDR3nt: TGTGCCAGCAGCCAAGAAAGACAGGCCTCCGCCGAGCAGTACTTC
len: 14; v_gene: TRBV19; j_gene: TRBJ1-2; abundance: .; d_gene: TRBD1; CDR3aa: CASRARGREDGYTF; CDR3nt: TGTGCCAGTAGGGCCAGGGGGCGAGAAGATGGCTACACCTTC
len: 20; v_gene: TRBV3-1/TRBV3-2; j_gene: TRBJ1-6; abundance: once; d_gene: TRBD1; CDR3aa: CASSQDPRDRGVGANSPLHF; CDR3nt: TGTGCCAGCAGCCAAGATCCCCGGGACAGGGGTGTTGGGGCCAATTCACCCCTCCACTTT
len: 17; v_gene: TRBV5-1; j_gene: TRBJ2-3; abundance: .; d_gene: TRBD2; CDR3aa: CASSHGLAGGNADTQYF; CDR3nt: TGCGCCAGCAGCCACGGACTAGCGGGGGGGAACGCAGATACGCAGTATTTT
len: 14; v_gene: TRBV19; j_gene: TRBJ1-2; abundance: few; d_gene: .; CDR3aa: CASSPRGSGYGYTF; CDR3nt: TGTGCCAGTAGTCCTCGGGGATCCGGCTATGGCTACACCTTC
len: 16; v_gene: TRBV27; j_gene: TRBJ2-2; abundance: .; d_gene: TRBD2; CDR3aa: CASSFRLAAPTGELFF; CDR3nt: TGTGCCAGCAGTTTCCGGCTAGCGGCCCCCACCGGGGAGCTGTTTTTT
len: 14; v_gene: TRBV5-1; j_gene: TRBJ2-2; abundance: .; d_gene: .; CDR3aa: CASRRTTNTGELFF; CDR3nt: TGCGCCAGCAGACGGACAACGAACACCGGGGAGCTGTTTTTT
len: 15; v_gene: TRBV7-7; j_gene: TRBJ2-7; abundance: .; d_gene: .; CDR3aa: CASSLGRGSQYEQYF; CDR3nt: TGTGCTAGCAGCTTGGGCAGGGGCTCCCAATACGAGCAGTACTTC
len: 14; v_gene: TRBV11-2; j_gene: TRBJ2-7; abundance: .; d_gene: .; CDR3aa: CASSFGTLAGEQYF; CDR3nt: TGTGCCAGCAGCTTCGGGACTCTGGCCGGCGAGCAGTACTTC
len: 12; v_gene: TRBV19; j_gene: TRBJ1-4; abundance: .; d_gene: .; CDR3aa: CASSPVRGKLFF; CDR3nt: TGTGCCAGTAGTCCTGTCAGGGGAAAACTGTTTTTT
len: 15; v_gene: TRBV2; j_gene: TRBJ2-3; abundance: .; d_gene: TRBD1; CDR3aa: CASSRTGGRIDTQYF; CDR3nt: TGTGCCAGCAGTCGGACAGGGGGCCGGATAGATACGCAGTATTTT
len: 12; v_gene: TRBV12-5; j_gene: TRBJ2-1; abundance: .; d_gene: .; CDR3aa: CASGQGQNEQFF; CDR3nt: TGTGCTAGTGGTCAGGGCCAGAATGAGCAGTTCTTC
len: 16; v_gene: TRBV5-4; j_gene: TRBJ1-1; abundance: .; d_gene: TRBD1; CDR3aa: CASSSGGGQGNTEAFF; CDR3nt: TGTGCCAGCAGCTCCGGGGGGGGACAGGGGAACACTGAAGCTTTCTTT
len: 15; v_gene: TRBV4-1; j_gene: TRBJ1-6; abundance: few; d_gene: TRBD1; CDR3aa: CASSLQGAVNSPLHF; CDR3nt: TGCGCCAGCAGCCTACAGGGGGCGGTTAATTCACCCCTCCACTTT
len: 15; v_gene: TRBV6-2/TRBV6-3; j_gene: TRBJ1-1; abundance: .; d_gene: TRBD1; CDR3aa: CASSKRTGMNTEAFF; CDR3nt: TGTGCCAGCAGCAAGAGGACAGGTATGAACACTGAAGCTTTCTTT
len: 17; v_gene: TRBV7-8; j_gene: TRBJ1-5; abundance: .; d_gene: TRBD1; CDR3aa: CASSLRTGPYSNQPQHF; CDR3nt: TGTGCCAGCAGCCTGAGGACAGGGCCATATAGCAATCAGCCCCAGCATTTT
len: 15; v_gene: TRBV5-1; j_gene: TRBJ1-5; abundance: once; d_gene: .; CDR3aa: CASSFGGHSNQPQHF; CDR3nt: TGCGCCAGCAGCTTTGGGGGCCATAGCAATCAGCCCCAGCATTTT
len: 14; v_gene: TRBV5-1; j_gene: TRBJ1-2; abundance: .; d_gene: TRBD1; CDR3aa: CASSSAGQGHGYTF; CDR3nt: TGCGCCAGCAGCTCAGCGGGACAGGGGCATGGCTACACCTTC
len: 15; v_gene: TRBV9; j_gene: TRBJ1-1; abundance: .; d_gene: .; CDR3aa: CASSRGGAGGTEAFF; CDR3nt: TGTGCCAGCTCCCGGGGGGGGGCAGGAGGCACTGAAGCTTTCTTT
len: 15; v_gene: TRBV5-6; j_gene: TRBJ2-1; abundance: .; d_gene: .; CDR3aa: CASRVSLSSYNEQFF; CDR3nt: TGTGCCAGCAGGGTAAGCCTGAGCTCCTACAATGAGCAGTTCTTC
len: 13; v_gene: TRBV11-3; j_gene: TRBJ2-1; abundance: .; d_gene: .; CDR3aa: CASSLNRVNEQFF; CDR3nt: TGTGCCAGCAGCCTTAACAGGGTCAATGAGCAGTTCTTC
len: 14; v_gene: TRBV7-2; j_gene: TRBJ1-5; abundance: .; d_gene: .; CDR3aa: CASSPGNSNQPQHF; CDR3nt: TGTGCCAGCAGCCCAGGTAATAGCAATCAGCCCCAGCATTTT
len: 14; v_gene: TRBV5-4; j_gene: TRBJ2-1; abundance: .; d_gene: .; CDR3aa: CASSRVNNDNEQFF; CDR3nt: TGTGCCAGCAGCCGGGTTAATAACGACAATGAGCAGTTCTTC
len: 14; v_gene: TRBV4-1; j_gene: TRBJ1-1; abundance: .; d_gene: .; CDR3aa: CASSRSYRDTEAFF; CDR3nt: TGCGCCAGCAGCCGGTCCTACCGGGACACTGAAGCTTTCTTT
len: 16; v_gene: TRBV9; j_gene: TRBJ1-6; abundance: .; d_gene: TRBD1; CDR3aa: CASSDSPTGYNSPLHF; CDR3nt: TGTGCCAGCAGCGATTCCCCGACAGGGTATAATTCACCCCTCCACTTT
len: 12; v_gene: TRBV30; j_gene: TRBJ2-1; abundance: .; d_gene: TRBD1; CDR3aa: CAWSPNRGEQFF; CDR3nt: TGTGCCTGGAGCCCTAACAGGGGTGAGCAGTTCTTC
len: 12; v_gene: TRBV3-1/TRBV3-2; j_gene: TRBJ1-2; abundance: few; d_gene: .; CDR3aa: CASSQDRSGYTF; CDR3nt: TGTGCCAGCAGCCAAGATCGCAGTGGCTACACCTTC
len: 15; v_gene: TRBV27; j_gene: TRBJ2-3; abundance: many; d_gene: .; CDR3aa: CASSPLTLSTDTQYF; CDR3nt: TGTGCCAGCAGTCCACTAACCTTAAGCACAGATACGCAGTATTTT
len: 19; v_gene: TRBV28; j_gene: TRBJ2-1; abundance: .; d_gene: .; CDR3aa: CASSFNLGRYARGYNEQFF; CDR3nt: TGTGCCAGCAGTTTCAATCTCGGAAGATACGCGCGGGGTTACAATGAGCAGTTCTTC
len: 14; v_gene: TRBV6-5; j_gene: TRBJ1-2; abundance: few; d_gene: TRBD1; CDR3aa: CASSYSQGANGYTF; CDR3nt: TGTGCCAGCAGTTACTCACAGGGGGCGAATGGCTACACCTTC
len: 15; v_gene: TRBV27; j_gene: TRBJ1-2; abundance: once; d_gene: .; CDR3aa: CASTRRGHEPYGYTF; CDR3nt: TGTGCCAGCACCCGGCGGGGGCACGAGCCCTATGGCTACACCTTC
len: 15; v_gene: TRBV3-1/TRBV3-2; j_gene: TRBJ1-5; abundance: .; d_gene: TRBD1; CDR3aa: CASSGSRGANQPQHF; CDR3nt: TGTGCCAGCAGCGGAAGCAGGGGGGCAAATCAGCCCCAGCATTTT
len: 15; v_gene: TRBV19; j_gene: TRBJ2-2; abundance: .; d_gene: .; CDR3aa: CASSIDTGTFGELFF; CDR3nt: TGTGCCAGTAGTATAGACACCGGGACATTCGGGGAGCTGTTTTTT
len: 14; v_gene: TRBV19; j_gene: TRBJ2-5; abundance: .; d_gene: .; CDR3aa: CASSPRTAEETQYF; CDR3nt: TGTGCCAGTAGTCCTCGAACAGCAGAAGAGACCCAGTACTTC
len: 15; v_gene: TRBV27; j_gene: TRBJ1-2; abundance: .; d_gene: TRBD1; CDR3aa: CASSSRGQGSYGYTF; CDR3nt: TGTGCCAGCAGTTCAAGGGGACAGGGTTCCTATGGCTACACCTTC